This T cell receptor beta chain was obtained from a study of T cells expressing NK-cell markers. Per the germline V gene, CDR1 is SEHNR and CDR2 is FQNEAQ (reference sequence). The CDR3 covers 14 residues. TCRdb re-called the 5' RACE reads and gives one entry per CDR3 protein, without DNA. This sample's table reports 250,000 to 300,000 distinct CDR3 sequences. The clonotype was recovered from a man younger than 30 in good health. The chain uses TRBV7-9 and TRBJ2-1; there is no DNA to check the TCRdb D call of TRBD2. The sample comprised blood T cells: a sorted CD56 or NKG2C T cell subset, CD4+ or CD8+ T cells, or bulk PBMC T cells (not recorded which). The CDR3 loop is CASSFGGSRDEQFF. The full variable domain, with the rest looked up from reference TRBV7-9 and TRBJ2-1, is DTGVSQNPRHKITKRGQNVTFRCDPISEHNRLYWYRQTLGQGPEFLTYFQNEAQLEKSRLLSDRFSAERPKGSFSTLEIQRTEQGDSAMYLCASSFGGSRDEQFFGPGTRLTVL.